A selection of T cell receptor beta chains follows, all from one sample in a study of a mutant IDH1 vaccine in newly diagnosed glioma. Here immunoSEQ multiplex PCR was the method, and the copy in TCRdb shows in-frame clones only, minus some. The sample shows some 61,000 clones, around 86% of them seen only once. The sequenced sample was PBMCs, obtained from a glioma patient treated with radiotherapy, temozolomide or both. The source of these receptors is a man under 40 with glioma. CDR3s include the opening cysteine and the closing phenylalanine or tryptophan. A D gene is named only where the DNA matches it firmly.

D gene: TRBD1
J gene: TRBJ2-2
V gene: TRBV5-4
CDR3 DNA: TGTGCCAGCAGCTTAGGTCCCGGGACAGGGGTGTTTGGCACCGGGGAGCTGTTTTTT
CDR3 protein: CASSLGPGTGVFGTGELFF

D gene: NA
J gene: TRBJ2-5
V gene: TRBV7-9
CDR3 DNA: TGTGCCAGCAGCTTAGTCGGCCGCGAGACCCAGTACTTC
CDR3 protein: CASSLVGRETQYF

D gene: TRBD1
J gene: TRBJ1-5
V gene: TRBV7-4
CDR3 DNA: TGTGCCAGCAGTCGCCGGGACAGGGGAAATCAGCCCCAGCATTTT
CDR3 protein: CASSRRDRGNQPQHF

D gene: NA
J gene: TRBJ2-1
V gene: TRBV5-5
CDR3 DNA: TGTGCCAGCAGCTTAATGGCTCTCAATGAGCAGTTCTTC
CDR3 protein: CASSLMALNEQFF

D gene: NA
J gene: TRBJ2-5
V gene: TRBV9
CDR3 DNA: TGTGCCAGCAGCGTAGGGGGGAGTTCGGAGACCCAGTACTTC
CDR3 protein: CASSVGGSSETQYF

D gene: TRBD1
J gene: TRBJ2-7
V gene: TRBV5-1
CDR3 DNA: TGCGCCAGCCGTACAGGGGGTGGCTCCTACGAGCAGTACTTC
CDR3 protein: CASRTGGGSYEQYF

D gene: NA
J gene: TRBJ1-5
V gene: TRBV18
CDR3 DNA: TGTGCCAGCTCTCCCGACCTTTATCAGCCCCAGCATTTT
CDR3 protein: CASSPDLYQPQHF

D gene: TRBD1
J gene: TRBJ1-1
V gene: TRBV6-4
CDR3 DNA: TGTGCCAGCACCAGGACAGGGGAGTCTGAAGCTTTCTTT
CDR3 protein: CASTRTGESEAFF

D gene: NA
J gene: TRBJ1-1
V gene: TRBV5-5
CDR3 DNA: TGTGCCAGCAGCACGAGGGGAGTTCGGTCGGGGACTGAAGCTTTCTTT
CDR3 protein: CASSTRGVRSGTEAFF

D gene: NA
J gene: TRBJ1-5
V gene: TRBV6-5
CDR3 DNA: TGTGCCAGCAGTTACTATGGAGGGGCAAAGAATCAGCCCCAGCATTTT
CDR3 protein: CASSYYGGAKNQPQHF

D gene: NA
J gene: TRBJ2-5
V gene: TRBV5-1
CDR3 DNA: TGCGCCAGCAGCTTGTTAGGGCCGGGGCGGGAGACCCAGTACTTC
CDR3 protein: CASSLLGPGRETQYF

D gene: NA
J gene: TRBJ2-2
V gene: TRBV27
CDR3 DNA: TGTGCCAGCAGCCCCCGGTACCCAACGAACACCGGGGAGCTGTTTTTT
CDR3 protein: CASSPRYPTNTGELFF

D gene: TRBD2
J gene: TRBJ2-7
V gene: TRBV19
CDR3 DNA: TGTGCCAGTAGTATAGCGGGGGGAACCTCCTACGAGCAGTACTTC
CDR3 protein: CASSIAGGTSYEQYF

D gene: NA
J gene: TRBJ1-4
V gene: TRBV18
CDR3 DNA: TGTGCCAGCTCACCACCGGGACAACTGAAGGAAAAACTGTTTTTT
CDR3 protein: CASSPPGQLKEKLFF